This TCR beta chain originates from a study of CD8+CD57+ T cells in acquired aplastic anemia (dated by TCRdb to 2017 to 2018). With regard to the full study: On average, sorted CD4+ and CD8+ cells yielded around 3.1 ug of extracted DNA, with a range of roughly 0.17 to 27.4 ug. A CD8+CD57+ expansion meant a frequency higher than the mean frequency seen in healthy subjects. Findings and caveats that apply to the study as a whole: Approximately 27 CD8+ CDR3 sequences were found in both patients and controls but appeared to be highly expressed in patients and within the immunodominant clones of the patients. CD8+ Simpson's diversity did not differ significantly between patients and healthy controls (P=0.060).

Genomic DNA served as template for TCR beta VDJ combination and CDR3 sequence profiling. An Illumina HiSeq 2000 was used for TCR repertoire sequencing. From the authors' description of their analysis: TRBV/TRBJ rearrangement plots, CDR3 size and DJ length profiles, and Simpson's diversity index were used to evaluate the repertoires. Whichever DNA sequence was most abundant in the deep sequencing data was defined as the immunodominant clone. CDR3 amino acid sequences were screened for sharing across subjects and were compared with published repertoires and the VDJdb database. TCRdb took the public reads, trimmed them with fastp at Q25, ran MiXCR for clone calling and kept in-frame beta chains. Rows are unified per CDR3 protein, each entry keeping the most common DNA and genes. For this entry, the V and J calls and clone size follow TCRdb and not the study's own pipeline. The sample table lists about 180,000 distinct CDR3 sequences, over 40% of them with a count of one. Together, the top ten hold more than 1.5% of the sample.

Patients chosen for sequencing had shown expansion of CD8+CD57+ cells by flow cytometry. All patients had severe acquired aplastic anemia diagnosed by International Study of Aplastic Anemia and Agranulocytosis and Camitta criteria. No therapy had been received by the patients at the time of blood sampling. The study deep-sequenced TCR repertoires of sorted CD4+ and CD8+ blood T cells from severe aplastic anemia patients and healthy subjects. Patients were enrolled under clinicaltrials.gov protocols 00001620, 01623167, 00001397, 00071045, 00081523 and 00961064 in the USA. Ficoll-Paque density gradient centrifugation was used to isolate peripheral blood mononuclear cells. Before DNA extraction, CD4+ and CD8+ T cells were sorted with FACS or magnetic beads. The germline V gene encodes CDR1 LNHNV and CDR2 YYDKDF (reference sequence). The CDR3 runs 12 residues from the cysteine to the phenylalanine. Of the read, only the CDR3 DNA is kept; its 36 bases are in frame from base 1. At the junction V is shortened by 8 bases and J by 5 bases, with 12 bases in between.

For this clonotype: The antigen this receptor binds is unknown. No base qualities exist here, and no much larger clone lies one base off it.

The sequenced sample consisted of sorted CD4+, CD8+, or CD8+CD57+ T cells (not recorded which) from PBMCs. This TCR came from a human donor with aplastic anemia. The V and J segments used are TRBV15 and TRBJ2-5; no D segment can be confidently identified. For the CDR3, the sequence is CATDALSETQYF. The sequence in DNA is TGTGCCACCGATGCTTTGAGCGAGACCCAGTACTTC.